The entry that follows covers one T cell receptor (beta chain) sequence. What this receptor recognizes is not known. No per-base quality is available; no much larger clone lies one base away. To prepare the library, RACE was applied. Sequenced using a NextSeq 500. Library preparation attached unique molecular identifiers to individual cDNA molecules for quantitative, reproducible TCR counting. From each blood RNA sample, both TCR alpha and TCR beta chains were sequenced. As for the original processing: The median number of TCRs per sample was around 100,000, ranging from about 23,224 to 750,000. V, J and CDR3 annotation of the TCR reads was performed with the Decombinator software suite. Every sample was subsampled to the same number of TCRs (28,000) for the PS versus PT1 abundance plots. TCRs were defined as expanded if absent before sensitization and observed at least eight times at the 2-week time point. TCRdb itself trimmed the public reads at Q25 with fastp, ran MiXCR and retained productive beta chains. A single entry per CDR3 protein holds the most common genes and DNA from its merged rows. The V and J calls were not made by the authors but by TCRdb's processing. The sample table holds about 40,000 distinct CDR3 sequences, of which 3% to 3.5% were seen once. The top ten clonotypes cover less than 8.5% of the sample.

This specimen belongs to a study of human T cells and chemical hapten exposure (dated by TCRdb to the early 2020s). About the full investigation: For sensitization, 2% DPC in acetone was applied to a 2 cm by 2 cm area of upper inner arm skin. Patch testing was performed on the upper back with Finn chambers containing 0.01% DPC, and the patch tests were scored after 6 days according to International Contact Dermatitis Research Group standards. The mostly female patient cohort included alopecia areata with under or over 50% scalp involvement, alopecia totalis and alopecia universalis. Libraries were pooled for sequencing, and variation in per-sample TCR yields was attributed mainly to small differences in library volumes within the pool. Patients additionally received weekly therapeutic DPC doses to the scalp throughout the approximately 22-week study period. Around 30 alopecia patients provided blood for TCR sequencing at one to four time points (pre-sensitization, 2, 6 and 24 weeks). Peripheral blood TCR repertoire changes were tracked in vivo in alopecia patients during primary and secondary sensitization to the hapten diphenylcyclopropenone (DPC). Blood was sampled from patients pre-sensitization (week 0) and at 2, 6 and about 24 weeks after DPC sensitization.

Overall study outcomes, separate from this receptor: Compared with pre-sensitization or healthy control sets, expanded TCRs formed significantly more large CDR3 similarity clusters, which is consistent with antigen-driven responses. DPC sensitization did not change how many TCRs were above 1 in 1000 frequency, and no evidence was found of alterations in global repertoire structure. Patch test score was positively correlated with the number of PT1 expanded TCRs, with significance at thresholds 8, 16 and 32 but not at 4. Because all patients had alopecia, a presumed autoimmune disease, the immune response of the patients might differ from that of healthy individuals. Repeated subsampling changed both the strength of the expansion versus patch-test correlation and the threshold at which the correlation became significant.

Including cysteine and phenylalanine, the CDR3 has 15 amino acids. The only DNA kept is the CDR3, 45 bases in frame from the first base. CDR1 and CDR2, per the germline V gene, are MDHEN and SYDVKM. At the junction V is shortened by 6 bases and J by 5 bases, with 14 bases in between. The time point label on this specimen signifies: patch test 2, 6 weeks after DPC sensitization. Taken with the paper, the label for treatment or condition translates to: therapeutic diphenylcyclopropenone sensitization with weekly scalp DPC. At every patch-test visit, the blood draw took place before the patch test was put on. Eligible patients were aged 18 to 70, diagnosed with alopecia, deemed suitable for DPC therapy, and excluded if pregnant. Total RNA was extracted from unfractionated whole blood collected in Tempus Blood RNA tubes.

The receptor was derived from a man aged 35-49 years with alopecia areata. Some clones in this sample may be carry-over from other donors' samples. This chain joins TRBV28 to TRBJ1-6; the D segment could be TRBD1, given 5 matching bases. The starting material was whole blood, obtained in connection with sensitization to the hapten diphenylcyclopropenone (DPC). The CDR3 region reads CASSPYRRNNSPLHF. The nucleotide sequence is TGTGCCAGCAGCCCCTACAGGAGAAATAATTCACCCCTCCACTTT.